This is a list of T cell receptor beta chains from one sample in a study of T cell changes during pregnancy in multiple sclerosis. Some clones are missing from TCRdb's copy, which holds only in-frame ones; the method was immunoSEQ multiplex PCR. The sample has about 110,000 clones, roughly nine tenths seen once. Sequenced here: peripheral blood, sampled before pregnancy. All receptors derive from a female donor with multiple sclerosis, enrolled in a pregnancy study. Both conserved end residues are part of each CDR3. A D gene is named only where the DNA matches it firmly.

v_call	j_call	d_call	cdr3_nt	cdr3_aa
TRBV30	TRBJ2-7	TRBD1	TGTGCCTGCTCCGGGACAGGGTCGAGCGAGCAGTACTTC	CACSGTGSSEQYF
TRBV29-1	TRBJ2-3	.	TGCAGCGTTGAAGAAGTCCCCGGTATTAGCACAGATACGCAGTATTTT	CSVEEVPGISTDTQYF
TRBV9	TRBJ2-2	.	TGTGCCAGCAGCGTCACTAGCCAACCGAACACCGGGGAGCTGTTTTTT	CASSVTSQPNTGELFF
TRBV19	TRBJ1-5	.	TGTGCCAGTAGTATTGATGGACATAGCCCGCCCCAGCATTTT	CASSIDGHSPPQHF
TRBV30	TRBJ1-5	.	TGTGCCTGGAGTGTCAGGCAGGGTAATCAGCCCCAGCATTTT	CAWSVRQGNQPQHF
TRBV19	TRBJ2-2	.	TGTGCCAGTATATCGACAGGCACCGGGGAGCTGTTTTTT	CASISTGTGELFF
TRBV5-1	TRBJ2-5	TRBD2	TGCGCCAGCAGCCCTACCGGAGCTCTAGCGGACTTAAAAGAGACCCAGTACTTC	CASSPTGALADLKETQYF
TRBV18	TRBJ2-3	TRBD2	TGTGCCAGCTCACCACCGACTAGCGGGACAGATACGCAGTATTTT	CASSPPTSGTDTQYF
TRBV30	TRBJ1-1	.	TGTGCCTGGAGTGTATCGCGGGGTGGCGGCAACACTGAAGCTTTCTTT	CAWSVSRGGGNTEAFF
TRBV28	TRBJ1-5	.	TGTGCCAGCAGACCCAACTATAGCAATCAGCCCCAGCATTTT	CASRPNYSNQPQHF
TRBV18	TRBJ2-7	TRBD2	TGTGCCAGCTCACAACAAGCGGGGGCCTACGAGCAGTACTTC	CASSQQAGAYEQYF
TRBV4-3	TRBJ1-4	TRBD1	TGCGCCAGCAGCCGGGGGACAGGCAGAAATGAAAAACTGTTTTTT	CASSRGTGRNEKLFF
TRBV28	TRBJ1-2	TRBD1	TGTGCCAGCAGTGGGGGACAGGGATACGCTAACTACGGCTACACCTTC	CASSGGQGYANYGYTF
TRBV18	TRBJ2-5	.	TGTGCCAGCTCAACAGGGAAAGAGACCCAGTACTTC	CASSTGKETQYF
TRBV7-2	TRBJ2-5	.	TGTGCCAGCAGCTTAATCCGGGGTGCGGAGACCCAGTACTTC	CASSLIRGAETQYF
TRBV5-4	TRBJ1-2	.	TGTGCCAGCAGCTTGGTGGGCAGAACTAACTATGGCTACACCTTC	CASSLVGRTNYGYTF
TRBV7-3	TRBJ2-1	TRBD2	TGTGCCAGCAGCTTAGTCGGCGGGGGGGCGAGGAATGAGCAGTTCTTC	CASSLVGGGARNEQFF
TRBV5-1	TRBJ2-3	TRBD2	TGCGCCAGCAGCTTTAAGCGGGAGAGCACAGATACGCAGTATTTT	CASSFKRESTDTQYF
TRBV5-1	TRBJ2-5	TRBD2	TGCGCCAGCAGCGGAGCGGGAGACATTAGGGAGACCCAGTACTTC	CASSGAGDIRETQYF
TRBV5-1	TRBJ2-1	TRBD2	TGCGCCAGTCAACCGCTAGCGGGGGTCTACAATGAGCAGTTCTTC	CASQPLAGVYNEQFF
TRBV7-2	TRBJ2-5	.	TGTGCCAGCAATTCCGGGGAAGTCATGGAGACCCAGTACTTC	CASNSGEVMETQYF
TRBV7-9	TRBJ2-5	TRBD1	TGTGCCAGCAGTCGCGGACAGGGAGCCCAAGAGACCCAGTACTTC	CASSRGQGAQETQYF